This T cell receptor (beta chain) was sequenced in a study of PD-1 blockade in classical Hodgkin lymphoma. Brentuximab vedotin exposure varied among the patients, all of whom had relapsed after autologous stem cell transplantation. To note about this clone: The antigen is not known.

The study's findings and limits: The authors excluded patients who started nivolumab under 1 year after ASCT.

The protocol was immunoSEQ multiplex PCR, while the TCRdb copy is restricted to in-frame clones and leaves out a portion. Of roughly 12,000 clones listed, about three quarters were seen once; the top ten hold roughly 35%. The germline gives CDR1 MNHNS, CDR2 SASEGT. Trimming left V 10 bases short and J 7 bases short, with 14 bases between. CDR3 size: 11 residues. The sequence derives from a human donor with classical Hodgkin lymphoma. Specimen: peripheral blood mononuclear cells (PBMCs), collected at baseline. The chain combines TRBV6-1 with TRBJ2-7; tentatively, D is TRBD2 (7 bases). The CDR3 DNA reads as TGTGCCACACTGGGGGGGCATGAGCAGTACTTC. Translation gives CATLGGHEQYF.